The sequence of this TCR beta chain was determined in a study of vaccination and CD4 T cells after COVID-19. Sequencing of cultured CD4+ T cell DNA used the Oncomine TCR Beta short-read assay. Via MiXCR, TCRdb re-called the PCR reads, giving one row per CDR3 protein. The sample lists about 12,000 distinct CDR3 sequences; more than 25% were seen once. Treatment noted: roughly ten-day PBMC culture with coronavirus spike peptide pools or control peptides (ViraFEST assay). A few counts support this clonotype. Antigen: not known. The sequence was obtained from a human donor with COVID-19. The specimen sequenced was cultured CD4+ T cells from blood.

The CDR3 sequence: CASSQATGDNSPLHF. Written as DNA, the CDR3 is TGCGCCAGCAGCCAAGCGACAGGGGATAATTCACCCCTCCACTTT. The chain couples TRBV4-3 to TRBJ1-6; 8 bases fit TRBD1. This CDR3 region has 15 residues. The germline V gene has CDR1 LGHNA and CDR2 YSLEER. The trim removed 1 base at V and 5 bases at J, leaving 1 base unmatched.